Presented here are 21 T cell receptor beta chains from one specimen sequenced in a study of CXCR3-negative and CXCR3-positive naive CD8 T cells. Antigen specificity for these receptors is unknown. General study results and limits: CXCR3-expressing naive cells carried TRB CDR3s more hydrophobic than those of CXCR3-negative naive cells.

5' RACE with UMI labels generated the TRB cDNA libraries. TCRdb re-called the 5' RACE reads; every CDR3 protein appears as one record, without DNA. Its table lists about 60,000 distinct CDR3 sequences. The sample was naive CXCR3+ CD8+ T cells from blood. The sample's subset: CD45RO-CCR7+CD27+CD95- naive CD8+ T cells expressing CXCR3 (TNR3+). All receptors derive from a human donor in good health. Some clones in this sample may be carry-over from other donors' samples.

This rearrangement joins TRBV6-6 to TRBJ1-5; TCRdb's D gene call, TRBD1, goes unchecked for lack of DNA. From germline, CDR1 is MNHNY and CDR2 SVGAGI (reference sequence). The CDR3 is 15 residues long. CDR3 region: CASSYDSDSNQPQHF.

This chain joins TRBV28 and TRBJ2-7; TCRdb's assignment of TRBD1 cannot be checked, as there is no DNA. Germline CDR1 and CDR2: MDHEN and SYDVKM. This CDR3 has 13 amino acids. This chain's CDR3 is CASSWGREYEQYF.

The rearrangement uses TRBV6-4 and TRBJ2-2; checking the TCRdb D call of TRBD1 is not possible without DNA. The CDR3 has 14 residues. Germline CDR1 reads MRHNA; CDR2 reads SNTAGT. CDR3 residues: CASKPGQDTGELFF.

The rearrangement uses TRBV11-2 and TRBJ1-2; lacking DNA, the TRBD1 call made by TCRdb goes unchecked. The CDR3 has 15 amino acids. Germline V gene sequence: CDR1 SGHAT, CDR2 FQNNGV. CDR3 sequence: CASSSSPGDNYGYTF.

This chain links TRBV20-1 with TRBJ2-7; the TCRdb call, TRBD2, lacks DNA for checking. CDR3 length: 15 amino acids. Germline CDR1 DFQATT, CDR2 SNEGSKA (reference sequence). The CDR3 sequence is CSARERGQFSYEQYF.

V usage is TRBV7-9 and J usage is TRBJ2-7; no DNA is available, so the TRBD1 call from TCRdb remains unchecked. The CDR3 totals 15 residues. Germline V gene sequence: CDR1 SEHNR, CDR2 FQNEAQ (reference sequence). The chain's CDR3 is CASSRVGTGPFEQYF.

The CDR3 sequence is CASSLAGTSYEQYF. This chain joins TRBV28 and TRBJ2-7. CDR3 length: 14 amino acids. CDR1 is MDHEN, CDR2 SYDVKM, per germline.

The V gene is TRBV10-2, the J gene TRBJ1-1; TCRdb's assignment of TRBD1 cannot be checked, as there is no DNA. The germline V gene encodes CDR1 WSHSY and CDR2 SAAADI. This CDR3 spans 15 amino acids. The CDR3: CASSDPAFLNTEAFF.

V is TRBV12-3 or TRBV12-4 and J is TRBJ1-6; TCRdb reports TRBD1, a call that lacks DNA to check it against. The CDR3 is made up of 15 amino acids. The CDR3 loop reads CASSLGGGGNSPLHF.

V and J are TRBV6-5 and TRBJ1-6. Germline V CDR1 and CDR2: MNHEY, SVGAGI. The CDR3 contains 14 residues. CDR3 loop: CASSQTGYNSPLHF.

V and J are TRBV20-1 and TRBJ2-1; TCRdb returns TRBD2, unconfirmable since there is no DNA. In germline, CDR1 is DFQATT, CDR2 SNEGSKA (reference sequence). The CDR3 is 16 residues long. CDR3: CSAREPGTRWGDEQFF.

The J gene is TRBJ2-7, the V gene TRBV12-5. Germline-derived CDR1 and CDR2 are LGHNT and FRNRAP. This CDR3 is 13 amino acids long. The CDR3 is CASGLAGFYEQYF.

J is TRBJ1-1 and V is TRBV6-2 or TRBV6-3; TCRdb designates TRBD1, a call that cannot be tested without DNA. This CDR3 spans 13 amino acids. The germline CDR1 and CDR2 sequences are MNHEY and SVGEGT. The CDR3: CASSLTGGTEAFF.

The chain uses TRBV4-1 and TRBJ1-2. CDR3 length: 16 residues. Germline CDR1 and CDR2: MGHRA and YSYEKL. CDR3 region: CASSQSGVGSGYGYTF.

The chain joins TRBV7-9 to TRBJ1-5; TCRdb names TRBD1, which stays unverified in the absence of DNA. The CDR3 covers 15 residues. Germline V gene data show CDR1 as SEHNR and CDR2 as FQNEAQ (reference sequence). The CDR3 here is CASSRDPGGDQPQHF.

V usage is TRBV6-2 or TRBV6-3 and J usage is TRBJ1-1; the D call of TRBD1 rests on TCRdb alone, since no DNA is present to check it. In germline, CDR1 is MNHEY, CDR2 SVGEGT. This CDR3 region has 16 residues. The CDR3 reads CASSYPAGARGTEAFF.

The chain couples TRBV7-3 to TRBJ1-2; TCRdb's D call, TRBD1, is unchecked because there is no DNA. CDR1 and CDR2 from the germline V gene are SGHTA and FQGTGA. The CDR3 runs 13 residues. The CDR3 loop reads CASRGTANYGYTF.

The J gene is TRBJ2-7, the V gene TRBV7-2; as DNA is missing, the TRBD2 call by TCRdb cannot be tested. The germline gives CDR1 SGHTA, CDR2 FQGNSA. The CDR3 length is 15 residues. The CDR3 spells CASSIFVGREDEQYF.

This chain links TRBV7-2 with TRBJ1-5. The germline gives CDR1 SGHTA, CDR2 FQGNSA. CDR3 length: 20 residues. Here the CDR3 reads CASSLDHVDRARARNQPQHF.

The chain links TRBV7-9 to TRBJ2-3; the TRBD2 assignment by TCRdb is unverifiable without DNA. Germline-derived CDR1 and CDR2 are SEHNR and FQNEAQ (reference sequence). The CDR3 spans 16 residues. The CDR3 here is CASSLLAGISTDTQYF.

The rearrangement uses TRBV19 and TRBJ1-2. Germline V gene data show CDR1 as LNHDA and CDR2 as SQIVND (reference sequence). The CDR3 runs 16 residues. The CDR3 sequence: CASEIGLTEGINGYTF.